This TCR beta chain was identified in a study of beta chain features in type 1 diabetes. Expressed TCRB transcripts were sequenced because the isolated RNA had all been reverse transcribed beforehand. Generated by immunoSEQ multiplex PCR, the TCRdb table keeps only in-frame clones and is missing some. The table records a few hundred thousand clones, about 24% of them present only once. As concerns this clone: The antigen is unknown.

Findings of the study overall: TCRB CDR3s were moderately but significantly shorter in Type 1 diabetes patients in all four CD4+ subsets.

The CDR3 covers 15 residues. Germline V CDR1 and CDR2: SGDLS, YYNGEE. V dropped 2 bases and J dropped 0 bases, with 10 bases sitting between them. Sequencing input: naive CD4+ T cells from blood. V usage is TRBV9 and J usage is TRBJ2-3; D may be TRBD2 (6 bases). The TCR comes from a woman in her twenties or thirties with type 1 diabetes. CDR3 loop: CASSVGGSSTDTQYF. The CDR3 region has the DNA TGTGCCAGCAGCGTTGGGGGGTCCAGCACAGATACGCAGTATTTT.